This T cell receptor beta chain is from a study of cytomegalovirus exposure and HLA in healthy donors. PCR amplification relied on 60 Vbeta primers (plus 13 Jbeta primers). The repertoire was sequenced with immunoSEQ multiplex PCR; TCRdb's copy has only in-frame clones and lacks some. Seen here are 190,000 or so clones, 75% to 85% observed once, and the top ten hold around 0.69%. V shed 5 bases, J shed 2 bases, and the junction held 7 bases outside the gene matches. The CDR3 loop spans 16 amino acids. From germline, CDR1 is SGHNT and CDR2 YYREEE (reference sequence). The material sequenced was PBMCs. V is TRBV5-4 and J is TRBJ2-3; 11 bases align to TRBD2. The sequence derives from a boy aged 5-17 years in good health and CMV-seronegative. This CDR3 is CASSSQTSGATDTQYF. CDR3 sequence (DNA): TGTGCCAGCAGTAGCCAGACTAGCGGGGCCACAGATACGCAGTATTTT.